The 27 T cell receptor beta chains listed next were all sequenced from one sample in a study of glioma-infiltrating T cells after dendritic cell vaccination. Method: immunoSEQ multiplex PCR; TCRdb's copy keeps in-frame clones and lacks some. This table holds about 64,000 clones, about 89% found once. Time point: after dendritic cell vaccination, including at tumor progression/relapse. The sample was blood, taken after dendritic cell vaccination. The receptors were sampled from a human donor with glioblastoma.

The CDR3 DNA sequence: TGTGCCAGCTCACCACCCAGGACAGGGCAAGAGACCCAGTACTTC. Residues: CASSPPRTGQETQYF. The V gene is TRBV18, the J gene TRBJ2-5, with TRBD1 matching 8 bases. Germline loops: CDR1 KGHSH, CDR2 LQKENI. The CDR3 extends over 15 amino acids. The V and J ends lost 0 bases and 2 bases, in that order; junction bases with no gene match: 2. Together with reference TRBV18 and TRBJ2-5, the CDR3 gives the full variable domain: NAGVMQNPRHLVRRRGQEARLRCSPMKGHSHVYWYRQLPEEGLKFMVYLQKENIIDESGMPKERFSAEFPKEGPSILRIQQVVRGDSAAYFCASSPPRTGQETQYFGPGTRLLVL.

The chain has TRBV5-6 and TRBJ2-5; 9 positions match TRBD1. CDR3 length equals 15 residues. From germline, CDR1 is SGHDT and CDR2 YYEEEE. The trim removed 4 bases at V and 2 bases at J, leaving 6 bases unmatched. This CDR3 is CASSGNRGRQETQYF. CDR3 in DNA: TGTGCCAGCAGCGGAAACAGGGGGCGTCAAGAGACCCAGTACTTC.

This rearrangement joins TRBV4-2 to TRBJ2-1, with D possibly matching TRBD2 (5 bases). Trimming stripped 2 bases from V and 9 bases from J, with 17 bases between. The CDR3 is 15 amino acids. CDR1 and CDR2 (germline): LGHNA, YNFKEQ. The CDR3 coding sequence is TGTGCCAGCAGCCAACACCAGAGTAGCGCTAGTGAGCAGTTCTTC. Its translation is CASSQHQSSASEQFF.

This clone appeared once. The same CDR3 arises from other DNA sequences in this sample as well. The V call is TRBV19, the J call TRBJ2-7; D not resolved. V was cut by 4 bases and J by 4 bases, with 5 bases left in between. This CDR3 spans 11 amino acids. Looked up from germline, CDR1 is LNHDA and CDR2 is SQIVND (reference sequence). Here the CDR3 reads CASSTYYEQYF. The CDR3 coding sequence is TGTGCCAGTAGTACTTATTACGAGCAGTACTTC.

V gene TRBV7-3 combines with J gene TRBJ2-3; tentatively, D is TRBD1 (5 bases). The CDR3 is made up of 12 amino acids. Trimming pared 5 bases from V and 6 bases from J, leaving 9 bases between. Germline loops: CDR1 SGHTA, CDR2 FQGTGA. The CDR3 coding sequence is TGTGCCAGCAGCCTGGGGCTGGATACGCAGTATTTT. Encoded protein: CASSLGLDTQYF.

V gene TRBV5-4 combines with J gene TRBJ2-1, with D possibly matching TRBD2 (6 bases). The CDR3 covers 15 residues. Between the trimmed V and J ends, which lost 4 bases and 3 bases, there was a span of 14 bases. Germline CDR1 SGHNT, CDR2 YYREEE (reference sequence). This CDR3 reads CASSGPGVVYNEQFF. The CDR3 DNA follows: TGTGCCAGCAGCGGGCCGGGAGTTGTCTACAATGAGCAGTTCTTC.

The J gene is TRBJ2-7, the V gene TRBV30; perhaps TRBD2 as D (7 bases). V lost 8 bases to trimming and J lost 5 bases, with 13 bases between them. Germline V gene sequence: CDR1 GTSNPN, CDR2 SVGIG (reference sequence). This CDR3 comprises 11 residues. The CDR3 bases are TGTGCCCGGGACGGGGGGCACGAGCAGTACTTC. This encodes CARDGGHEQYF. Filled out from reference TRBV30 and TRBJ2-7, the complete variable domain reads SQTIHQWPATLVQPVGSPLSLECTVEGTSNPNLYWYRQAAGRGLQLLFYSVGIGQISSEVPQNLSASRPQDRQFILSSKKLLLSDSGFYLCARDGGHEQYFGPGTRLTVT.

The J gene is TRBJ2-1, the V gene TRBV9; weak D call: TRBD1 (6 bases). V was pared by 0 bases and J by 5 bases, with 12 bases between. CDR1 and CDR2 (germline): SGDLS, YYNGEE. This CDR3 has 15 amino acids. The CDR3 region is CASSVAQGLNNEQFF. The CDR3 DNA is TGTGCCAGCAGCGTAGCACAGGGATTAAACAATGAGCAGTTCTTC. Combining the CDR3 with reference TRBV9 and TRBJ2-1 gives the whole variable domain DSGVTQTPKHLITATGQRVTLRCSPRSGDLSVYWYQQSLDQGLQFLIQYYNGEERAKGNILERFSAQQFPDLHSELNLSSLELGDSALYFCASSVAQGLNNEQFFGPGTRLTVL.

The V and J genes are TRBV5-4 and TRBJ1-2; no reliable D call. V lost 0 bases and J lost 1, with 4 bases in between. The CDR3 is 13 amino acids. Per the germline V gene, CDR1 is SGHNT and CDR2 is YYREEE (reference sequence). CDR3 bases: TGTGCCAGCAGCTTGGCGGTTAACTATGGCTACACCTTC. It is translated as CASSLAVNYGYTF.

The chain joins TRBV27 to TRBJ1-1; D ambiguous. Per the germline V gene, CDR1 is MNHEY and CDR2 is SMNVEV (reference sequence). The length of the CDR3 is 15 residues. The V end was cut by 2 bases, the J end by 4 bases, with 14 bases between. CDR3 DNA: TGTGCCAGCAGTTTAGGGCGGGTAGCTGGCACTGAAGCTTTCTTT. This sequence encodes CASSLGRVAGTEAFF.

The CDR3 sequence: CAWRIGSGYTF. Written as DNA, the CDR3 is TGTGCCTGGAGAATCGGGTCTGGCTACACCTTC. The gene calls are TRBV30 and TRBJ1-2; D not resolved. The CDR3 is 11 amino acids. The V end was cut by 3 bases, the J end by 7 bases, with 9 bases between. CDR1 and CDR2 from the germline V gene are GTSNPN and SVGIG (reference sequence). Drawing the rest from reference TRBV30 and TRBJ1-2, the complete variable domain is SQTIHQWPATLVQPVGSPLSLECTVEGTSNPNLYWYRQAAGRGLQLLFYSVGIGQISSEVPQNLSASRPQDRQFILSSKKLLLSDSGFYLCAWRIGSGYTFGSGTRLTVV.

The DNA of the CDR3 is TGTGCCAGCAGCAAACTAGCGGGGGGCTGGAACACCGGGGAGCTGTTTTTT. Encoded protein: CASSKLAGGWNTGELFF. The chain joins TRBV7-2 to TRBJ2-2, with 12 bases identical to TRBD2. V was clipped by 5 bases and J by 1 base; unmatched bases: 5. The CDR3 has 17 amino acids. Germline lookup yields CDR1 SGHTA and CDR2 FQGNSA.

The V and J genes are TRBV11-3 and TRBJ1-2; 9 bases align to TRBD1. Trimming cost V 5 bases and J 9 bases; bases outside gene matches: 4. CDR3 length: 12 amino acids. CDR1 is SGHNT and CDR2 is YENEEA in the germline V gene. The CDR3 region is CASSDRGMRYTF. DNA of the CDR3: TGTGCCAGCAGCGACAGGGGGATGCGCTACACCTTC.

The chain has TRBV7-9 and TRBJ1-1; TRBD1 matches at 9 bases. The CDR3 has 17 residues. Trimming cost V 8 bases and J 1 base; bases outside gene matches: 14. In germline, CDR1 is SEHNR, CDR2 FQNEAQ (reference sequence). The CDR3 spells CASVLSGTGRRNTEAFF. The CDR3 nucleotides are TGTGCCAGCGTCCTCAGCGGGACAGGGCGGAGGAACACTGAAGCTTTCTTT.

This clone was detected once. The CDR3 sequence is CASSFGVSTEAFF. For the CDR3, the DNA is TGTGCCAGCAGTTTCGGGGTCAGCACTGAAGCTTTCTTT. The rearrangement uses TRBV6-5 and TRBJ1-1; D is unclear. Germline CDR1 reads MNHEY; CDR2 reads SVGAGI. Trimming cost V 4 bases and J 4 bases, with 10 bases left between them. The CDR3 extends over 13 amino acids.

The chain has TRBV19 and TRBJ2-5, with D tentatively TRBD1 (6 bases). The CDR3 extends over 15 amino acids. Germline CDR1 and CDR2: LNHDA and SQIVND (reference sequence). The germline V and J ends were trimmed by 6 bases and 3 bases, with 17 bases remaining between them. CDR3 nucleotide sequence: TGTGCCAGTAGACTTGGACAGACTCATGAAGAGACCCAGTACTTC. Translation: CASRLGQTHEETQYF.

V and J are TRBV6-6 and TRBJ1-2; the match to TRBD1 covers 11 bases. Germline V lookup: CDR1 MNHNY, CDR2 SVGAGI (reference sequence). This CDR3 region has 15 residues. After removal of 1 base from V and 3 bases from J, the junction contained 1 base not matched to a gene. CDR3 in amino acids: CASSYWDRGDYGYTF. As DNA, the CDR3 is TGTGCCAGCAGTTACTGGGACAGGGGGGACTATGGCTACACCTTC.

V is TRBV27 and J is TRBJ2-5; 11 nucleotides agree with TRBD2. Trimming removed 5 bases from V and 5 bases from J; junction bases left unmatched: 10. The CDR3 covers 16 residues. The germline V gene encodes CDR1 MNHEY and CDR2 SMNVEV (reference sequence). For the CDR3, the DNA is TGTGCCAGCAGTCGACGGCTAGCGGGGGGTAGGGAGACCCAGTACTTC. It specifies CASSRRLAGGRETQYF.

This chain joins TRBV6-1 and TRBJ1-5, with D tentatively TRBD1 (6 bases). CDR3 length: 13 amino acids. CDR1 is MNHNS, CDR2 SASEGT, per germline. The V end was cut by 6 bases, the J end by 4 bases, with 10 bases between. Here the CDR3 reads CASSRQVNQPQHF. For the CDR3, the DNA is TGTGCCAGCAGCAGACAGGTTAATCAGCCCCAGCATTTT.

This clone was seen more than once but under ten times. The chain uses TRBV11-3 and TRBJ2-5, with 10 bases that match TRBD2. This CDR3 comprises 15 residues. Germline assignment: CDR1 SGHNT and CDR2 YENEEA. The V segment lost 5 bases and the J segment 5 bases; nucleotides outside the gene matches: 8. Written as DNA, the CDR3 is TGTGCCAGCAGCCTCCAGCGGGAGGGCCGCGAGACCCAGTACTTC. This sequence encodes CASSLQREGRETQYF.

This clone was seen once. The rearrangement uses TRBV7-2 and TRBJ2-3; 11 positions agree with TRBD2. Germline V gives CDR1 SGHTA, CDR2 FQGNSA. This CDR3 is 17 amino acids long. V lost 4 bases, J lost 2 bases, and 8 bases stayed unmatched. The CDR3 DNA follows: TGTGCCAGCAGCTCCTCCAGACTAGCGGGGACCACAGATACGCAGTATTTT. The encoded protein is CASSSSRLAGTTDTQYF.

The chain is built from TRBV19 and TRBJ1-2; 9 bases agree with TRBD1. The CDR3 contains 14 residues. Germline values: CDR1 LNHDA, CDR2 SQIVND (reference sequence). Losses at the gene ends were 3 bases for V and 4 bases for J; bases not matched to a gene: 3. Here the CDR3 DNA reads TGTGCCAGTAGTATGGACAGGGGAGGCTATGGCTACACCTTC. Its protein is CASSMDRGGYGYTF.

V is TRBV4-2 and J is TRBJ2-7; tentative D call: TRBD1 (6 bases). The CDR3 is 15 amino acids. The V end lost 1 base, the J end lost 3 bases, and 13 bases lay between the germline ends. The V gene's germline CDR1 is LGHNA and CDR2 YNFKEQ. The CDR3, as DNA: TGTGCCAGCAGCCAAGTCGGACAGACTCTCTACGAGCAGTACTTC. Encoded protein: CASSQVGQTLYEQYF.

The chain couples TRBV6-1 to TRBJ1-2; 7 positions match TRBD1. V lost 6 bases and J lost 0; bases outside the gene matches: 7. This CDR3 region has 15 residues. CDR1 MNHNS and CDR2 SASEGT come from the germline V gene. This CDR3 reads CASRIRTGSNYGYTF. The DNA for the CDR3 is TGTGCCAGCAGAATTCGGACAGGTTCTAACTATGGCTACACCTTC.

A note on this clone: A read error may account for a junction end that differs from germline. The sample holds other DNA sequences that translate to the same CDR3. V gene TRBV15 combines with J gene TRBJ1-2; 7 bases fit TRBD1. CDR3 length equals 15 residues. The germline CDR1 and CDR2 sequences are LNHNV and YYDKDF (reference sequence). Here the CDR3 DNA reads TGTGCCACCAGCTTCTCCCAGGGGGTTACCTATGGCTACACATTC. It yields the protein CATSFSQGVTYGYTF. Together with reference TRBV15 and TRBJ1-2, the CDR3 gives the full variable domain: DAMVIQNPRYQVTQFGKPVTLSCSQTLNHNVMYWYQQKSSQAPKLLFHYYDKDFNNEADTPDNFQSRRPNTSFCFLDIRSPGLGDTAMYLCATSFSQGVTYGYTFGSGTRLTVV.

V is TRBV11-2 and J is TRBJ1-1, with TRBD1 as a possible D gene (6 bases). The germline V gene encodes CDR1 SGHAT and CDR2 FQNNGV. This CDR3 has 15 residues. The V gene lost 5 bases and the J gene lost 3 bases, with 16 bases spanning the gap. The DNA of the CDR3 is TGTGCCAGCAGCGGAACAGGGCCCCGACACACTGAAGCTTTCTTT. It translates to CASSGTGPRHTEAFF.

The chain couples TRBV6-5 to TRBJ1-3; tentative D call: TRBD1 (5 bases). Trimming removed 8 bases from V and 1 base from J, with 12 bases in between. The CDR3 totals 14 residues. Germline lookup yields CDR1 MNHEY and CDR2 SVGAGI. This CDR3 is CASRTRVSGNTIYF. DNA for the CDR3: TGTGCCAGCCGCACCAGGGTTTCTGGAAACACCATATATTTT.